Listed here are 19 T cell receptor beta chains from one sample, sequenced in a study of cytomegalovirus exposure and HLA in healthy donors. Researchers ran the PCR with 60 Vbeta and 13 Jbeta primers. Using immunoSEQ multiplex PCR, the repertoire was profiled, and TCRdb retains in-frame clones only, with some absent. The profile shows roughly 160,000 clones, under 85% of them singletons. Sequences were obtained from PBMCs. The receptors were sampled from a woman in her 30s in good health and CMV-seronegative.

The CDR3 DNA is TGTGCCACCAGCAGATCACACTACGAGCAGTACTTC. It encodes CATSRSHYEQYF. This chain uses TRBV15 with TRBJ2-7; D unresolved. The CDR3 extends over 12 amino acids. In germline, CDR1 is LNHNV, CDR2 YYDKDF (reference sequence). V was shortened by 2 bases and J by 3 bases, with 5 bases between the two germline ends.

The CDR3 DNA reads TGTGCCAGCAGCTTAGGTGTCAGGGGGGCTGAAGCTTTCTTT. Residues: CASSLGVRGAEAFF. The chain is built from TRBV7-6 and TRBJ1-1; 7 bases line up with TRBD1. Germline V gene lookup returns CDR1 SGHVS and CDR2 FNYEAQ. The V gene end was trimmed by 1 base and the J gene end by 6 bases; junction bases not matched to a gene: 5. The CDR3 totals 14 residues.

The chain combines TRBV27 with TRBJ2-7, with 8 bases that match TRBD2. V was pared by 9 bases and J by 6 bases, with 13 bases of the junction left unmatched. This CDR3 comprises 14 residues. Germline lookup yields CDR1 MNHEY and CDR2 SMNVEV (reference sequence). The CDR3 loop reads CASSPSLAGREQYF. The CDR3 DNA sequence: TGTGCCAGTTCCCCGAGTCTAGCGGGCCGCGAGCAGTACTTC.

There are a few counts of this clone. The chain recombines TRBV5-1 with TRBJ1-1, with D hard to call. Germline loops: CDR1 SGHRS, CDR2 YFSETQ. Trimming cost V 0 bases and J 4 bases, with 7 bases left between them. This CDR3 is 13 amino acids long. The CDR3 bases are TGCGCCAGCAGCTTGGACTGGAGCACTGAAGCTTTCTTT. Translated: CASSLDWSTEAFF.

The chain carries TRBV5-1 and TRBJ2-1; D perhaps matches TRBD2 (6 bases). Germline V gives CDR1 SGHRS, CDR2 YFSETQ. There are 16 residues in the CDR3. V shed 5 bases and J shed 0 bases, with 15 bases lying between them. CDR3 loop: CASRSGQPNSYNEQFF. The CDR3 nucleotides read TGCGCCAGCAGAAGCGGGCAGCCCAACTCCTACAATGAGCAGTTCTTC.

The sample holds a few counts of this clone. CDR3 sequence (DNA): TGTGCCAGCAGCTTCGCGACAGGGGGTCTGCTCACAGATACGCAGTATTTT. The encoded protein is CASSFATGGLLTDTQYF. The J gene is TRBJ2-3, the V gene TRBV5-6; 9 nucleotides line up with TRBD1. V was pared by 2 bases and J by 2 bases, with 9 bases of the junction left unmatched. The CDR3 is 17 residues long. In germline, CDR1 is SGHDT, CDR2 YYEEEE. The whole variable domain, filled in from reference TRBV5-6 and TRBJ2-3, reads DAGVTQSPTHLIKTRGQQVTLRCSPKSGHDTVSWYQQALGQGPQFIFQYYEEEERQRGNFPDRFSGHQFPNYSSELNVNALLLGDSALYLCASSFATGGLLTDTQYFGPGTRLTVL.

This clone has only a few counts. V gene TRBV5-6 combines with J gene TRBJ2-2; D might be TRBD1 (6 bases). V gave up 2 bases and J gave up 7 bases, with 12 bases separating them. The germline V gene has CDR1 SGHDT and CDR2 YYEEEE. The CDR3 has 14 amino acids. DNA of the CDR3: TGTGCCAGCAGCTTTTACAGGGTCGGCGGGGAGCTGTTTTTT. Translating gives CASSFYRVGGELFF.

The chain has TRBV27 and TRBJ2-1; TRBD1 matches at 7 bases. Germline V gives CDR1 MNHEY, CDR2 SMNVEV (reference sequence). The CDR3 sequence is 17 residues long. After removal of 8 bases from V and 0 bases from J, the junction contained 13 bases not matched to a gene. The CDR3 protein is CASSGQYGTSSYNEQFF. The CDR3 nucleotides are TGTGCCAGCTCGGGACAGTACGGTACGAGCTCCTACAATGAGCAGTTCTTC.

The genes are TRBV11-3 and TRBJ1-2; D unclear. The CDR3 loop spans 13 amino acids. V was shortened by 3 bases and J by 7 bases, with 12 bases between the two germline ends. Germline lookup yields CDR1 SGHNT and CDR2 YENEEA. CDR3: CASSLMGGSGYTF. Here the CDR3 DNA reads TGTGCCAGCAGCTTGATGGGAGGGAGTGGCTACACCTTC.

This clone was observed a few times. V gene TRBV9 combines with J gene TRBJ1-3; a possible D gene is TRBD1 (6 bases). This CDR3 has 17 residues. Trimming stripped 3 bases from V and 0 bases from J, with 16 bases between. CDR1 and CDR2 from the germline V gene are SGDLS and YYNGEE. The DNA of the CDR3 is TGTGCCAGCAGCGCAGGGTCAGGGGTAGGCTCTGGAAACACCATATATTTT. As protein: CASSAGSGVGSGNTIYF. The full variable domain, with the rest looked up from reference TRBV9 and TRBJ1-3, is DSGVTQTPKHLITATGQRVTLRCSPRSGDLSVYWYQQSLDQGLQFLIQYYNGEERAKGNILERFSAQQFPDLHSELNLSSLELGDSALYFCASSAGSGVGSGNTIYFGEGSWLTVV.

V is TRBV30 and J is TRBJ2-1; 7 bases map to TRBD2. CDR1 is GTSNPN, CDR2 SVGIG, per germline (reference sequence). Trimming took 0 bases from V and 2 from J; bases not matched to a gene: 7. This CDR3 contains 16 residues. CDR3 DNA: TGTGCCTGGAGTGTTTTGGCTAGCGGAGCCTACAATGAGCAGTTCTTC. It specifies CAWSVLASGAYNEQFF. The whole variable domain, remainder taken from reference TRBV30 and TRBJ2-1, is SQTIHQWPATLVQPVGSPLSLECTVEGTSNPNLYWYRQAAGRGLQLLFYSVGIGQISSEVPQNLSASRPQDRQFILSSKKLLLSDSGFYLCAWSVLASGAYNEQFFGPGTRLTVL.

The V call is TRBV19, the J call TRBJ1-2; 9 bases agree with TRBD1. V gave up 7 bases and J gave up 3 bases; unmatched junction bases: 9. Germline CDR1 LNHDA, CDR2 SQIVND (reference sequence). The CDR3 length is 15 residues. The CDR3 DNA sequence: TGTGCCAGTACCCCGGACAGGGGCAGGGACTATGGCTACACCTTC. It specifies CASTPDRGRDYGYTF. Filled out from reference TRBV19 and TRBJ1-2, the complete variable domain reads DGGITQSPKYLFRKEGQNVTLSCEQNLNHDAMYWYRQDPGQGLRLIYYSQIVNDFQKGDIAEGYSVSREKKESFPLTVTSAQKNPTAFYLCASTPDRGRDYGYTFGSGTRLTVV.

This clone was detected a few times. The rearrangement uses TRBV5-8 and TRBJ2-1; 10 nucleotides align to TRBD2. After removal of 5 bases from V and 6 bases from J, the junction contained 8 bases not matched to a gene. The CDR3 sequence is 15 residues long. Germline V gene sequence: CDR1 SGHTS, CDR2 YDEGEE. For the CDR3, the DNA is TGTGCCAGCAGAGAGCCCGAGCGGGGGGGCAATGAGCAGTTCTTC. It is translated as CASREPERGGNEQFF.

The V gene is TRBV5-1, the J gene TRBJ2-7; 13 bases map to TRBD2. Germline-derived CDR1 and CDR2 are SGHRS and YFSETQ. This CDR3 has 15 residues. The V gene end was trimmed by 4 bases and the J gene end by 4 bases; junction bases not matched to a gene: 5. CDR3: CASSHGTSGTYEQYF. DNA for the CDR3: TGCGCCAGCAGCCACGGGACTAGCGGGACTTACGAGCAGTACTTC.

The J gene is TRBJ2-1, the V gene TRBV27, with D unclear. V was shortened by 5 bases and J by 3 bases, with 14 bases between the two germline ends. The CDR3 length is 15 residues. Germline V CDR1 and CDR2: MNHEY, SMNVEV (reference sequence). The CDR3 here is CASSKLGPGYNEQFF. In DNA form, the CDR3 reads TGTGCCAGCAGTAAATTAGGCCCGGGCTACAATGAGCAGTTCTTC.

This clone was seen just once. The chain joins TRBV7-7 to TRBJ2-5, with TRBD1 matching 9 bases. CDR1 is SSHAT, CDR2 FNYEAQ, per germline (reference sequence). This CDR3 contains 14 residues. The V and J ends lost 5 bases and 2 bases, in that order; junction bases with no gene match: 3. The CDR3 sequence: CASSPGTGQETQYF. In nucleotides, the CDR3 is TGTGCCAGCAGCCCCGGGACAGGGCAAGAGACCCAGTACTTC.

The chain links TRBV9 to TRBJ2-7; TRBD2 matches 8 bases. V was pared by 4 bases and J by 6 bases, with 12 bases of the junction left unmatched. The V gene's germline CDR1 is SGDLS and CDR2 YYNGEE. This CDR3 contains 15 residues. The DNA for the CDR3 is TGTGCCAGCAGCCCCGTGGGAGCGGGAGTATCCGAGCAGTACTTC. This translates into CASSPVGAGVSEQYF.

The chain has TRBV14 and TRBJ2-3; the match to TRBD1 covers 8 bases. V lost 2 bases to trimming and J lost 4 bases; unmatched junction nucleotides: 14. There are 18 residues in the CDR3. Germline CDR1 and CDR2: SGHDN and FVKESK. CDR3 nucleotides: TGTGCCAGCAGCCAATTCCGGCCCACCAGGGGGCGAGCAGATACGCAGTATTTT. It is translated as CASSQFRPTRGRADTQYF.

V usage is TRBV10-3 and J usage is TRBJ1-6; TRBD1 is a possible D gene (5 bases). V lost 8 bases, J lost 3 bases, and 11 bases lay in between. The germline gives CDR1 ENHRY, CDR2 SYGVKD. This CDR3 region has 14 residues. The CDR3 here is CAIATDGYNSPLHF. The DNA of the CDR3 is TGTGCCATCGCGACAGACGGCTATAATTCACCCCTCCACTTT.